The rows below give T cell receptor beta chains drawn from one sample of a study of Ad26.COV2.S vaccination and SARS-CoV-2 variants. The protocol was immunoSEQ multiplex PCR, while the TCRdb copy is restricted to in-frame clones and leaves out a portion. The table includes under 550,000 clones, over 75% detected once. Sequenced material: peripheral blood, taken in a trial of Ad26.COV2.S vaccine versus placebo. The receptors come from a person aged 18-60 years who received the Ad26.COV2.S COVID-19 vaccine or a placebo. Each CDR3 is given without its conserved first and last residue.

J gene	V gene	CDR3 protein
TRBJ2-3	TRBV18	ASSPPAGGFGDTQY
TRBJ2-3	TRBV3-1/TRBV3-2	ASSPKPTSGTDTQY
TRBJ2-1	TRBV14	ASSQGTGLGLANNEQF
TRBJ1-5	TRBV6-1	ASSEANTGGQPQH
TRBJ2-5	TRBV7-2	ASSPGLASYRETQY
TRBJ2-1	TRBV6-2/TRBV6-3	ASSPRLAGGPGDEQF
TRBJ2-3	TRBV7-6	ASSGSGGSTDTQY
TRBJ2-1	TRBV7-2	ASSRLAGRNEQF
TRBJ2-7	TRBV5-1	ASSSGQHSYEQY
TRBJ2-7	TRBV7-2	ASSDLPVPYEQY
TRBJ1-2	TRBV6-6	ASSYDRAANYGYT
TRBJ1-1	TRBV19	ASSIRAEGTEAF
TRBJ1-3	TRBV5-1	ASSLGQVSGNTIY
TRBJ1-5	TRBV19	ASRLQGAGNQPQH
TRBJ2-5	TRBV19	ASSIGTQVGETQY
TRBJ2-1	TRBV29-1	SVEGGSSYNEQF
TRBJ2-7	TRBV7-6	ASTPGGRPYEQY
TRBJ2-3	TRBV7-9	ASSSYPGGSTDTQY
TRBJ2-5	TRBV28	ATTWPGAQETQY
TRBJ2-7	TRBV29-1	SVEAQFPGDEQY
TRBJ1-1	TRBV19	ASSNGQVPNTEAF
TRBJ2-1	TRBV5-4	ASSFSGRFNEQF
TRBJ2-7	TRBV3-1/TRBV3-2	ASSQGPGLALYEQY
TRBJ2-3	TRBV6-5	ASSYSQGSDTQY
TRBJ2-1	TRBV7-8	ASRQTTYNEQF